This entry lists 27 T cell receptor beta chains sequenced from one sample in a study of blood T cell repertoires in COVID-19. Profiling relied on immunoSEQ multiplex PCR, and the TCRdb table lists in-frame clones only, not all of them. The data contain some 110,000 clones, about 80% of them seen just once; the ten biggest clones take up 11% to 15%. Sequencing input: peripheral blood. These TCRs come from a woman in her sixties or seventies with acute or convalescent COVID-19.

The V and J genes are TRBV15 and TRBJ2-3; 12 positions match TRBD2. The V gene end was trimmed by 3 bases and the J gene end by 2 bases; junction bases not matched to a gene: 3. CDR1 is LNHNV, CDR2 YYDKDF, per germline (reference sequence). The CDR3 extends over 16 amino acids. CDR3: CATSSGLAGTTDTQYF. As DNA, the CDR3 is TGTGCCACCAGCAGCGGACTAGCGGGGACCACAGATACGCAGTATTTT.

The chain has TRBV4-1 and TRBJ1-4, with 8 bases aligning to TRBD1. The V gene end was trimmed by 8 bases and the J gene end by 8 bases; junction bases not matched to a gene: 13. The CDR3 contains 15 residues. Germline CDR1 is MGHRA and CDR2 is YSYEKL. CDR3 in DNA: TGCGCCAGCGGTCCAGGACAGGGCGGGAGAGAAAAACTGTTTTTT. It codes for CASGPGQGGREKLFF.

The chain links TRBV27 to TRBJ2-1; a possible D gene is TRBD2 (6 bases). Between the trimmed V and J ends, which lost 5 bases and 5 bases, there was a span of 10 bases. This CDR3 spans 13 amino acids. The germline gives CDR1 MNHEY, CDR2 SMNVEV (reference sequence). Written as DNA, the CDR3 is TGTGCCAGCAGTGGGAGGCGGGACAATGAGCAGTTCTTC. Protein: CASSGRRDNEQFF.

J is TRBJ2-3 and V is TRBV4-2, with TRBD2 matching over 15 bases. The germline V gene has CDR1 LGHNA and CDR2 YNFKEQ. The CDR3 sequence is 17 residues long. V shed 1 base, J shed 2 bases, and the junction held 1 base outside the gene matches. Here the CDR3 reads CASSQGTSGGVTDTQYF. The CDR3 nucleotides read TGTGCCAGCAGCCAAGGGACTAGCGGGGGGGTCACAGATACGCAGTATTTT.

The rearrangement uses TRBV30 and TRBJ1-5; no firm D call. This CDR3 is 12 amino acids long. Trimming cost V 2 bases and J 7 bases, with 9 bases left between them. Per the germline V gene, CDR1 is GTSNPN and CDR2 is SVGIG (reference sequence). The CDR3 region is CAWSFGEQPQHF. In nucleotides, the CDR3 is TGTGCCTGGAGTTTCGGTGAACAGCCCCAGCATTTT.

The V call is TRBV9, the J call TRBJ1-4, with 7 bases aligning to TRBD1. Germline V gives CDR1 SGDLS, CDR2 YYNGEE. V gave up 4 bases and J gave up 0 bases; unmatched junction bases: 6. This CDR3 is 16 amino acids long. The CDR3 DNA is TGTGCCAGCAGCCTACGTACAGGGGCAACTAATGAAAAACTGTTTTTT. Translated: CASSLRTGATNEKLFF.

This chain links TRBV12-3 or TRBV12-4 with TRBJ1-2; TRBD1 matches 8 bases. After removal of 5 bases from V and 7 bases from J, the junction contained 6 bases not matched to a gene. The CDR3 consists of 13 residues. In nucleotides, the CDR3 is TGTGCCAGCAGTCCGACAGGGGTGGGTGGCTACACCTTC. This gives the protein CASSPTGVGGYTF.

The rearrangement links TRBV7-2 to TRBJ1-1; D gene uncertain. The germline V gene has CDR1 SGHTA and CDR2 FQGNSA. V was shortened by 2 bases and J by 6 bases, with 16 bases between the two germline ends. This CDR3 spans 15 amino acids. CDR3 amino acids: CASSLRRGSFAEAFF. The CDR3 DNA follows: TGTGCCAGCAGCTTAAGGCGAGGGTCGTTCGCTGAAGCTTTCTTT. The full variable domain, in which reference TRBV7-2 and TRBJ1-1 provide the parts outside the CDR3, is GAGVSQSPSNKVTEKGKDVELRCDPISGHTALYWYRQSLGQGLEFLIYFQGNSAPDKSGLPSDRFSAERTGGSVSTLTIQRTQQEDSAVYLCASSLRRGSFAEAFFGQGTRLTVV.

This clone turned up a few times. This chain links TRBV9 with TRBJ2-1; D uncertain. The CDR3 is 13 amino acids. Trimming cost V 4 bases and J 7 bases, with 12 bases left between them. CDR1 is SGDLS and CDR2 is YYNGEE in the germline V gene. The CDR3 here is CASSPHTRNEQFF. The CDR3 nucleotides read TGTGCCAGCAGCCCGCATACCAGGAATGAGCAGTTCTTC.

V is TRBV5-1 and J is TRBJ1-1, with TRBD1 as a possible D gene (6 bases). The CDR3 has 14 residues. The V end lost 4 bases, the J end lost 5 bases, and 15 bases lay between the germline ends. The germline gives CDR1 SGHRS, CDR2 YFSETQ. In DNA form, the CDR3 reads TGCGCCAGCAGCATAAGGGGGTTCGGGACTGAAGCTTTCTTT. It translates to CASSIRGFGTEAFF.

The rearrangement links TRBV11-3 to TRBJ1-3, with TRBD1 identical over 7 bases. Germline lookup yields CDR1 SGHNT and CDR2 YENEEA. The CDR3 consists of 14 residues. With 4 bases clipped from V and 4 bases from J, the junction kept 4 bases outside the gene matches. CDR3 amino acids: CASSSRTGGNTIYF. The CDR3 region has the DNA TGTGCCAGCAGCTCTCGGACAGGCGGAAACACCATATATTTT.

V and J are TRBV3-1 (or the pseudogene TRBV3-2) and TRBJ2-6; D remains unclear. The germline V gene encodes CDR1 LGHDT and CDR2 YNNKEL (reference sequence). The germline V and J ends were trimmed by 0 bases and 0 bases, with 3 bases remaining between them. This CDR3 spans 15 amino acids. CDR3 DNA: TGTGCCAGCAGCCAAGACATCTCTGGGGCCAACGTCCTGACTTTC. Encoded protein: CASSQDISGANVLTF.

V is TRBV7-8 and J is TRBJ2-7; 8 bases are a match to TRBD2. Unmatched junction bases numbered 3, after V lost 1 base and J lost 1 base. The length of the CDR3 is 15 residues. Germline CDR1 SGHVS, CDR2 FQNEAQ. CDR3 protein: CASSLGAGVSYEQYF. CDR3 nucleotide sequence: TGTGCCAGCAGCTTAGGAGCGGGGGTGTCCTACGAGCAGTACTTC.

The chain links TRBV5-1 to TRBJ2-3, with 14 bases fitting TRBD2. There are 20 residues in the CDR3. Looked up from germline, CDR1 is SGHRS and CDR2 is YFSETQ. With V trimmed by 0 bases and J by 0 bases, 9 bases remained unmatched. The CDR3 protein is CASSLGGLAGEQSSTDTQYF. CDR3 DNA sequence: TGCGCCAGCAGCTTGGGGGGACTAGCGGGAGAACAATCTAGCACAGATACGCAGTATTTT.

DNA for the CDR3: TGCGCCAGCAGCTCGGGACAGATGGGAGGCTACACCTTC. Residues: CASSSGQMGGYTF. This chain uses TRBV5-1 with TRBJ1-2; 7 nucleotides line up with TRBD1. V lost 3 bases to trimming and J lost 8 bases; unmatched junction nucleotides: 7. The CDR3 contains 13 residues. In germline, CDR1 is SGHRS, CDR2 YFSETQ.

This clone showed up just once. The chain uses TRBV2 and TRBJ2-2; D possibly corresponds to TRBD2 (7 bases). The V gene lost 3 bases and the J gene lost 3 bases, with 14 bases spanning the gap. From germline, CDR1 is SNHLY and CDR2 FYNNEI. The length of the CDR3 is 16 residues. Here the CDR3 DNA reads TGTGCCAGCAGTGAGGCGGGGGCGGTTGACACCGGGGAGCTGTTTTTT. Protein product: CASSEAGAVDTGELFF.

This rearrangement joins TRBV6-5 to TRBJ2-7; 8 bases are a match to TRBD2. This CDR3 comprises 15 residues. Germline assignment: CDR1 MNHEY and CDR2 SVGAGI. Germline trimming cut 0 bases from V and 1 base from J; bases unmatched to any gene: 2. This chain's CDR3 is CASSYSAGGSYEQYF. The DNA for the CDR3 is TGTGCCAGCAGTTACTCTGCGGGAGGATCCTACGAGCAGTACTTC.

Here the CDR3 DNA reads TGTGCCAGCAGTGAAGCGCGGCAGTACGAGCAGTACTTC. Translating gives CASSEARQYEQYF. The chain carries TRBV2 and TRBJ2-7, with no clear D. The V end was cut by 0 bases, the J end by 4 bases, with 7 bases between. Germline CDR1 is SNHLY and CDR2 is FYNNEI. This CDR3 spans 13 amino acids.

The genes are TRBV7-8 and TRBJ1-4; D not certain. V was shortened by 5 bases and J by 4 bases, with 11 bases between the two germline ends. The CDR3 extends over 14 amino acids. Germline lookup yields CDR1 SGHVS and CDR2 FQNEAQ. CDR3 sequence (DNA): TGTGCCAGCAGCCCGCGCGACTATAATGAAAAACTGTTTTTT. It codes for CASSPRDYNEKLFF.

This clone was observed a few times. V gene TRBV19 combines with J gene TRBJ1-1, with 10 bases lining up with TRBD1. CDR1 and CDR2 from the germline V gene are LNHDA and SQIVND (reference sequence). The V segment lost 5 bases and the J segment 3 bases; nucleotides outside the gene matches: 15. The CDR3 extends over 18 amino acids. The CDR3 is CASSVQSPGTGVYTEAFF. The CDR3 bases are TGTGCCAGTAGTGTCCAAAGTCCCGGGACAGGGGTGTACACTGAAGCTTTCTTT.

This chain joins TRBV12-3 or TRBV12-4 and TRBJ1-1; 7 bases map to TRBD1. V shed 5 bases and J 3 bases; nucleotides not matched to a gene: 3. The CDR3 is made up of 13 amino acids. The CDR3 reads CASSGTAYTEAFF. The CDR3 region has the DNA TGTGCCAGCAGTGGGACAGCGTACACTGAAGCTTTCTTT.

The chain carries TRBV20-1 and TRBJ1-3; 9 bases line up with TRBD1. J lost 7 bases, V lost 3 bases, and 7 bases had no gene match. The CDR3 extends over 14 amino acids. Germline V gives CDR1 DFQATT, CDR2 SNEGSKA (reference sequence). The CDR3 bases are TGCAGTGCTAGTCCGGGACAGGGTTGGAACACCATATATTTT. As protein: CSASPGQGWNTIYF.

This clone was counted once. The chain carries TRBV12-3 or TRBV12-4 and TRBJ2-7, with D unclear. The length of the CDR3 is 12 residues. The V and J ends lost 5 bases and 5 bases respectively, with 10 bases between them. The CDR3 sequence is CASSPLTNEQYF. CDR3 DNA: TGTGCCAGCAGTCCCCTCACTAACGAGCAGTACTTC.

The V and J genes are TRBV5-4 and TRBJ2-7; TRBD2 matches 9 bases. Germline CDR1 is SGHNT and CDR2 is YYREEE (reference sequence). V dropped 4 bases and J dropped 3; count of bases not matched to a gene: 5. The CDR3 has 14 amino acids. The CDR3 region is CASSVSSGVYEQYF. DNA for the CDR3: TGTGCCAGCAGCGTTTCTAGCGGGGTCTACGAGCAGTACTTC.

CDR3 in DNA: TGTGCCAGCAGCCCAGGGGTAGTGAGCAATCAGCCCCAGCATTTT. Encoded protein: CASSPGVVSNQPQHF. The chain links TRBV7-2 to TRBJ1-5; tentatively, D is TRBD1 (6 bases). Germline values: CDR1 SGHTA, CDR2 FQGNSA. V lost 5 bases to trimming and J lost 1 base, with 12 bases between them. This CDR3 is 15 amino acids long.

The chain is built from TRBV6-5 and TRBJ1-2, with unresolved D. With 5 bases removed from V and 3 bases from J, the gap between germline ends came to 16 bases. Germline V gene data show CDR1 as MNHEY and CDR2 as SVGAGI. CDR3 length: 15 amino acids. Here the CDR3 DNA reads TGTGCCAGCAGTCGCCACCTAGAAAACGACTATGGCTACACCTTC. Its translation: CASSRHLENDYGYTF.

The gene calls are TRBV4-1 and TRBJ1-1; D may be TRBD1 (6 bases). V lost 0 bases and J 1 base, leaving 18 bases between the germline ends. CDR1 is MGHRA and CDR2 is YSYEKL in the germline V gene. The CDR3 has 18 residues. The CDR3 DNA follows: TGCGCCAGCAGCCAAGACCCAGCGACGGACAGCCGGAACACTGAAGCTTTCTTT. This sequence encodes CASSQDPATDSRNTEAFF.